A selection of T cell receptor beta chains follows, all from one sample in a study of shared T cell receptors in the human thymus. TCRdb keeps only in-frame clones here, not all; method: immunoSEQ multiplex PCR. The sample shows 720,000 or so clones, approximately 85% of them seen only once. This same sample was also taken into another study, of human thymus T cells.

Sequencing was done on a sample of thymocytes. These receptors originate from a girl under three years old with a congenital heart defect. Both conserved end residues are trimmed from each CDR3. D genes are given only for firm matches.

>TRBV10-2|NA|TRBJ1-2
ASSSSFGYGYT
>TRBV27|NA|TRBJ1-6
ATLFSLRGQPNSPLH
>TRBV5-1|NA|TRBJ2-1
ASSPRAHEQF
>TRBV5-8|TRBD1|TRBJ1-5
ASSFGQGYAQPQH
>TRBV28|TRBD1|TRBJ1-2
ASRLQTGLGLYGYT
>TRBV7-2|TRBD2|TRBJ2-3
ASSSGLAGGGSTDTQY
>TRBV6-4|NA|TRBJ2-2
ASSDGSGLGLGDTGELF
>TRBV19|NA|TRBJ1-3
ASSIVVHQGFFGNTIY
>TRBV5-1|TRBD1|TRBJ1-1
ASSLAPPTGGLVNTEAF
>TRBV5-1|NA|TRBJ1-5
ASSPDRNQPQH
>TRBV10-1|TRBD2|TRBJ2-7
ASSAERGHYEQY
>TRBV15|NA|TRBJ1-4
ATSRDLVGAGEKLF
>TRBV5-4|TRBD1|TRBJ2-1
AAMGQTYNEQF
>TRBV2|NA|TRBJ1-2
ASGSHRGGSSGYT
>TRBV28|NA|TRBJ1-1
ASSFSGGNTEAF
>TRBV25-1|NA|TRBJ1-3
ASSPGLSNSGNTIY
>TRBV6-5|TRBD1|TRBJ2-7
ASIGAGGISYEQY
>TRBV10-3|TRBD2|TRBJ2-1
AISESRSWPLSSGGTYNEQF
>TRBV15|TRBD1|TRBJ1-1
ATSRAPRDSRQNTEAF
>TRBV6-5|NA|TRBJ1-1
ASSYSSHPNTEAF
>TRBV5-1|NA|TRBJ2-5
ASSVKTYTQETQY
>TRBV11-2|NA|TRBJ2-1
ASSLGKEVGYSYNEQF
>TRBV5-1|NA|TRBJ2-7
ASSLGQVYEQY
>TRBV19|TRBD2|TRBJ2-7
ASSTRLAIYEQY
>TRBV4-1|NA|TRBJ1-2
ASSLHRGGNYGYT
>TRBV5-6|TRBD2|TRBJ2-2
ASSLLAGTGELF
>TRBV7-2|TRBD1|TRBJ1-6
ASSTGTGPSPLH
>TRBV27|TRBD1|TRBJ1-1
ASSLTGTGDSTEAF
>TRBV7-2|NA|TRBJ1-5
ASSLGNRDNQPQH
>TRBV19|TRBD1|TRBJ1-4
ASSIPWTGKFQGLEKLF
>TRBV2|NA|TRBJ1-6
ASRPIETANNSPLH
>TRBV6-1|NA|TRBJ1-6
AMSPVGANSPLH
>TRBV7-9|NA|TRBJ2-3
ASSLACLAEGDTQY
>TRBV9|TRBD1|TRBJ2-3
ASSARPLDRGRKYHWLPSPQY
>TRBV4-1|TRBD1|TRBJ1-4
ASSQEFARGLTEEKLF
>TRBV5-1|NA|TRBJ1-1
ASSLARSNTEAF
>TRBV6-6|NA|TRBJ1-2
ASTRGGGYT
>TRBV10-3|NA|TRBJ1-6
AISESTGVADSPLH
>TRBV9|NA|TRBJ1-2
ASSVPGNGYT